These T cell receptor beta chains were read from a single sample in a study of glioma-infiltrating T cells. One entry per CDR3 protein results from TCRdb running MiXCR on the multiplex PCR reads. Of about 93,000 distinct CDR3 sequences listed, roughly 40% are singletons. The source material was glioma tissue, nonneoplastic brain tissue, or PBMCs (not recorded which). The receptors originated from a human donor with low-grade glioma or glioblastoma, undergoing nonglioma brain surgery, or in good health (not recorded which). The conserved cysteine and the conserved F or W are not part of the CDR3 here.

len: 14
v_gene: TRBV20-1
CDR3aa: SARDWAGTGSYEQY

len: 9
v_gene: TRBV20-1
CDR3aa: SARVGYEQY

len: 13
v_gene: TRBV28
CDR3aa: GRPGQRSGSQPQH

len: 11
v_gene: TRBV25-1
CDR3aa: ASGRTVQETQY

len: 15
v_gene: TRBV28
CDR3aa: ASTTPPGQGANYEQY

len: 12
v_gene: TRBV27
CDR3aa: ASSQQGLGYGYT

len: 13
v_gene: TRBV12-3/TRBV12-4
CDR3aa: ASSFGVLSSYEQY

len: 11
v_gene: TRBV19
CDR3aa: ASSRTGGREQY

len: 12
v_gene: TRBV28
CDR3aa: ASSLQGFPYVQY

len: 10
v_gene: TRBV29-1
CDR3aa: SVKTDRNEQY

len: 14
v_gene: TRBV5-6
CDR3aa: ASSLRIGRSTDTQY

len: 12
v_gene: TRBV2
CDR3aa: ASSATSAGGELF

len: 14
v_gene: TRBV29-1
CDR3aa: SVRLQWSRGLNEQF

len: 11
v_gene: TRBV5-4
CDR3aa: ASKTGMNTEAF

len: 11
v_gene: TRBV29-1
CDR3aa: SVRQDVNEKLF

len: 13
v_gene: TRBV12-3/TRBV12-4
CDR3aa: ASSLASGGQETQY

len: 13
v_gene: TRBV12-3/TRBV12-4
CDR3aa: ASSIARGTGHGYT

len: 12
v_gene: TRBV19
CDR3aa: ASSIPGRQDTQY

len: 10
v_gene: TRBV27
CDR3aa: ASGKGIDEQY

len: 13
v_gene: TRBV19
CDR3aa: ASLDRGRGNGELF

len: 14
v_gene: TRBV5-1
CDR3aa: ASSLSGATNTGELF

len: 12
v_gene: TRBV20-1
CDR3aa: SARDRAKTDTQY

len: 13
v_gene: TRBV6-5
CDR3aa: ASSYCRPQNTEAF

len: 10
v_gene: TRBV29-1
CDR3aa: SVHYRNTEAF

len: 15
v_gene: TRBV28
CDR3aa: ASSLSGIAGDVDTQY

len: 13
v_gene: TRBV19
CDR3aa: ASSPPGSAGNIIY

len: 12
v_gene: TRBV6-1
CDR3aa: AAASGATTDTRY

len: 17
v_gene: TRBV20-1
CDR3aa: SARDRGGLAGTTTDTQY

len: 14
v_gene: TRBV12-3/TRBV12-4
CDR3aa: ASNIRAGSGYNEQF

len: 11
v_gene: TRBV9
CDR3aa: ASSVEGADTQY

len: 16
v_gene: TRBV27
CDR3aa: ASSFLPGLGRSVEKLL

len: 11
v_gene: TRBV6-1
CDR3aa: ASTVGVNYGYT

len: 14
v_gene: TRBV20-1
CDR3aa: SAGPPGTSGYNEQF